This T cell receptor beta chain was recorded in a study of blood T cells in healthy people across ages. The CDR3 sequence is 13 residues long. V was pared by 11 bases and J by 2 bases, with 16 bases between. Germline-derived CDR1 and CDR2 are MDHEN and SYDVKM. This clonotype was counted only a few times. A sample-barcoded 5' primer and a J-beta primer mix were used in a second PCR of about 7 to 11 cycles. TCRdb passed the 5' RACE reads through MiXCR, listing each CDR3 protein once. The sample consists of about 970,000 distinct CDR3 sequences, roughly 51% of them appearing once. The sequenced sample was blood. This chain links TRBV28 with TRBJ2-7; a weak D match, TRBD1 (6 bases). This clonotype was obtained from a woman between 55 and 75 years old in good health. CDR3 sequence (DNA): TGTGCCGCAGGGGCCAGGGTTCCCTACGAGCAGTACTTC. Its translation is CAAGARVPYEQYF.